This TCR beta chain was profiled in a study of regulatory T cells in long-lasting Graves disease (dated by TCRdb to the early 2020s). For the study in its entirety: To count as having persistent Graves' disease, a patient had to have received antithyroid drug treatment for over 5 years with TSH receptor autoantibodies remaining persistently positive. The study was registered as a clinical trial and conducted in China. A total of 33 samples were covered by TCR sequencing, comprising approximately 13 persistent and 20 or so newly diagnosed Graves' disease patients. Peripheral blood TCR sequencing and RNA sequencing compared persistent Graves' disease patients with newly diagnosed Graves' disease patients. Persistent Graves' disease patients in the clinical cohort had taken antithyroid drugs for about 9.7 years on average.

Library generation was performed with multiplex PCR. Instrument on record: Illumina HiSeq 4000. To build TCR beta libraries, CDR3 regions were amplified by Arm-PCR using iRepertoire HTBI primers. Before sequencing, the PCR products underwent gel purification. The original methods were these. Gene usage analysis of CDR3 amino acid clonotypes used the approximately 62 TRBV and 14 TRBJ segments found across samples. COPE and FqMerger were used to merge the filtered high-quality paired reads into contigs. BLAST was used to align contigs to IMGT TRBV, TRBD and TRBJ reference genes, and CDR3 was defined according to IMGT. Any clonotype with a frequency above 0.1% was classified as a highly expanded clone. Repertoire diversity was measured by Shannon entropy, and V-J evenness by the Gini coefficient. A clonotype found in more than one individual was treated as public. TCRdb trimmed public reads at Q25 via fastp, called clones via MiXCR and kept in-frame beta chains. Rows matching on CDR3 protein sequence are summarized as one entry with the most common DNA and genes. It is TCRdb's table, rather than the study itself, that gives the V and J calls and clone size. A total of about 300,000 distinct CDR3 sequences appear in this sample, around 23% of them only once. Of the sample, around 50% is held by the ten largest clones.

Study-wide findings and limitations: TRBV28, TRBJ1-2 and TRBJ2-5 were preferentially used in persistent disease, while TRBV20-1 and TRBJ2-1 were favored in newly diagnosed disease. The authors acknowledged the small sample size as a limitation that may reduce accuracy. Compared with newly diagnosed patients, patients with persistent Graves' disease had lower TCR Shannon entropy and fewer highly expanded clones, which suggests clonal expansion. The study examined only peripheral blood because the primary lesion, thyroid tissue, could not be accessed. Persistent patients shared more public clonotypes among themselves (2,741) than newly diagnosed patients did (approximately 970). Sequencing and analysis were limited to the TCR beta chain.

This clonotype was found once. No cognate antigen has been identified for it. No clone much larger than this one lies a single base away; base qualities are absent. Weak support is all one read offers. The time point label for this specimen denotes: persistent/refractory GD, antithyroid drugs over 5 years with positive TRAb. For both TCR sequencing and RNA sequencing, RNA was extracted from PBMCs using TRIzol. The diagnosis of Graves' disease was made according to American Thyroid Association guidelines. Recruitment of patients was carried out at an endocrinology department in Xi'an, China. From each patient, roughly 9 milliliters of peripheral blood was collected into an EDTA anticoagulant tube. Ficoll Paque Plus density gradient separation was used to isolate PBMCs, and no additional T cell sorting was done. An Agilent 2100 Bioanalyzer and agarose gel were used to check RNA quality, and a NanoDrop 2000 was used to measure RNA concentration.

A distance of 13 bases separates the germline ends of V and J, which lose 10 bases and 0 bases respectively. Via the germline V gene, CDR1 is MNHEY and CDR2 SVGEGT. Reading from cysteine to phenylalanine, the CDR3 counts 14 amino acids. The DNA shown is the 42-base CDR3, in frame from base 1. This chain joins TRBV6-2 or TRBV6-3 to TRBJ2-1; TRBD2 is a possible D gene, resting on 5 matching bases. The TCR comes from a female donor with Graves disease. This sample comprised peripheral blood mononuclear cells (PBMCs), obtained when the disease was refractory, from a patient treated with antithyroid drugs. The CDR3 reads CATRATSSYNEQFF. The DNA sequence reads TGTGCCACCCGGGCAACTAGCTCCTACAATGAGCAGTTCTTC.